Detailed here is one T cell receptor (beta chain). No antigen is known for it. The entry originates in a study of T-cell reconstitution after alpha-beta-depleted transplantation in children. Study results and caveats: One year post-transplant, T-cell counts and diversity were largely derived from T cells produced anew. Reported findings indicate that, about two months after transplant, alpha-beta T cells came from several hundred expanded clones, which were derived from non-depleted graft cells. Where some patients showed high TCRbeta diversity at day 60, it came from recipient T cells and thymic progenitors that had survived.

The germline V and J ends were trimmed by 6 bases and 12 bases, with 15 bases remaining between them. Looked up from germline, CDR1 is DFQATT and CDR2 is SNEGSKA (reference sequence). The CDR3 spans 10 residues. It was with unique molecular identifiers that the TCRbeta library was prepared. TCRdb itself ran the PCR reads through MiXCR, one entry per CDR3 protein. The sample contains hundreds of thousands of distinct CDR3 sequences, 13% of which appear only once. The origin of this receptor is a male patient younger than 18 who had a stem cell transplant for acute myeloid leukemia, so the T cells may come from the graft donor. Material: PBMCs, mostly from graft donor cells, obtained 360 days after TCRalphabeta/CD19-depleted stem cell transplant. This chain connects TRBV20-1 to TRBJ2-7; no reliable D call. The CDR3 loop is CSARLSSLYF. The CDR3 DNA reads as TGCAGTGCCCGCCTTAGCAGTTTGTACTTC.